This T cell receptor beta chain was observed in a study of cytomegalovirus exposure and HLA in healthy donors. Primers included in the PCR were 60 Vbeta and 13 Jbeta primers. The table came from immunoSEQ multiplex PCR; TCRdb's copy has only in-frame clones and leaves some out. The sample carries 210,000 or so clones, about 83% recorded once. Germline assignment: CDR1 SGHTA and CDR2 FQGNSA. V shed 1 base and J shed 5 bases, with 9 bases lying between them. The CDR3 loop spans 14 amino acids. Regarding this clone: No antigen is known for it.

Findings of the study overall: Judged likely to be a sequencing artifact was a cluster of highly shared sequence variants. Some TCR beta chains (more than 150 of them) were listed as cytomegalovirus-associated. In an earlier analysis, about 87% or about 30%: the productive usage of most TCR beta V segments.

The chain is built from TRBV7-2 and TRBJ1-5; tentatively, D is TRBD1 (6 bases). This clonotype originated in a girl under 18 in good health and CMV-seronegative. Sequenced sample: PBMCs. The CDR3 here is CASSLVNRDQPQHF. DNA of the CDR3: TGTGCCAGCAGCTTAGTAAACAGGGATCAGCCCCAGCATTTT.